This T cell receptor (beta chain) comes out of a study of regulatory T cells in long-lasting Graves disease. Time point: newly diagnosed GD, antithyroid drugs for less than 3 months. PBMC-derived RNA was used for the TCR library. The CDR3 loop spans 15 amino acids. Germline lookup yields CDR1 LNHNV and CDR2 YYDKDF (reference sequence). Trimming left V 5 bases short and J 1 base short, with 12 bases between. Note on this clonotype: Its antigen remains unknown.

HTBI primers from iRepertoire and Arm-PCR of CDR3 regions yielded the TCR beta libraries. Source study methods: Sample data revealed approximately 62 TRBV and over 12 TRBJ segments. TCRdb itself ran the multiplex PCR reads through MiXCR, one entry per CDR3 protein. These V and J calls rely on TCRdb rather than the paper's analysis. Among 550,000 to 650,000 distinct CDR3 sequences, roughly a sixth were seen once, and the ten largest hold more than 10%. Study outcomes and limitations: Persistent disease showed a preference for TRBV28, TRBJ1-2 and TRBJ2-5. Persistent Graves' patients had lower TCR diversity than newly diagnosed ones.

Separately, the same data were catalogued under a study of T cells in Graves' hyperthyroidism and ophthalmopathy.

The source is a young man with Graves disease. The chain uses TRBV15 and TRBJ1-5; possible D gene TRBD1, 5 bases. The material sequenced was peripheral blood mononuclear cells (PBMCs), taken at new diagnosis, from a patient treated with antithyroid drugs. As DNA, the CDR3 is TGTGCCACCAGCGGCGGGGGGAGGAGCAATCAGCCCCAGCATTTT. This gives the protein CATSGGGRSNQPQHF.